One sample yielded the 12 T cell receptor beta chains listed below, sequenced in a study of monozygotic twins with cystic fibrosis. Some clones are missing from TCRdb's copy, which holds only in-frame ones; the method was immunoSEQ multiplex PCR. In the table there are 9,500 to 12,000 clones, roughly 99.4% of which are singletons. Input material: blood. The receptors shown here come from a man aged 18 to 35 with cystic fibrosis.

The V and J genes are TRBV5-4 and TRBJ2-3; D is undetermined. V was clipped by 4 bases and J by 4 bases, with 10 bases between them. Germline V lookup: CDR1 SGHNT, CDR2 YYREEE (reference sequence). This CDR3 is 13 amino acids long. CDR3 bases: TGTGCCAGCAGCGGGTTAGAGGCAGATACGCAGTATTTT. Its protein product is CASSGLEADTQYF.

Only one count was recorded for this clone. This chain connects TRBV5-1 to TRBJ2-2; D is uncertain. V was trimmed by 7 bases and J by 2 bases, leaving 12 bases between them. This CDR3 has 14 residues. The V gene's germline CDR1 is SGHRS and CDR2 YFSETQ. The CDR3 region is CASGAGLNTGELFF. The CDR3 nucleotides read TGCGCCAGCGGCGCCGGGTTAAACACCGGGGAGCTGTTTTTT.

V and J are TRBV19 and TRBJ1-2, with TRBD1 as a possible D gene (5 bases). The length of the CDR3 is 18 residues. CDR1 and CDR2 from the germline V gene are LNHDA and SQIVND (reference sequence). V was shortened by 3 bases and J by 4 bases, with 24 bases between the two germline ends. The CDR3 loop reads CASSMRAGTGAGTYGYTF. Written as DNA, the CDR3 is TGTGCCAGTAGTATGAGGGCGGGGACGGGCGCAGGGACCTATGGCTACACCTTC.

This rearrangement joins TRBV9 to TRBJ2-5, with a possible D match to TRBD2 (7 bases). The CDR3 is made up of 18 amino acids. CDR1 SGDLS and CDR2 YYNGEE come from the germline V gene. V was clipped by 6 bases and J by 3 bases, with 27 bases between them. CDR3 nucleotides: TGTGCCAGCAACCCCTCGGGGGGTAAGGAGCGGGACAAAGAGACCCAGTACTTC. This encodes CASNPSGGKERDKETQYF. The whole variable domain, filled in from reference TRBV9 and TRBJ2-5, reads DSGVTQTPKHLITATGQRVTLRCSPRSGDLSVYWYQQSLDQGLQFLIQYYNGEERAKGNILERFSAQQFPDLHSELNLSSLELGDSALYFCASNPSGGKERDKETQYFGPGTRLLVL.

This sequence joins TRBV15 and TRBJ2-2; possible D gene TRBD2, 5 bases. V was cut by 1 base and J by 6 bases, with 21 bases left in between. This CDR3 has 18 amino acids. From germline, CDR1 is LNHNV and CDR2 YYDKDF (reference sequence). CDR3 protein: CATSRGFPLVLRAGELFF. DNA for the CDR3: TGTGCCACCAGCAGAGGGTTCCCTCTGGTGTTGAGGGCCGGGGAGCTGTTTTTT.

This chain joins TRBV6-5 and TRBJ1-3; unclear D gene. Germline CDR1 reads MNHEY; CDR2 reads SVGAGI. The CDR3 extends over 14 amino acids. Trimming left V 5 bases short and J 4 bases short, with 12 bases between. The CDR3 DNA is TGTGCCAGCAGTCCGAGGACCGCCGGAAACACCATATATTTT. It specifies CASSPRTAGNTIYF.

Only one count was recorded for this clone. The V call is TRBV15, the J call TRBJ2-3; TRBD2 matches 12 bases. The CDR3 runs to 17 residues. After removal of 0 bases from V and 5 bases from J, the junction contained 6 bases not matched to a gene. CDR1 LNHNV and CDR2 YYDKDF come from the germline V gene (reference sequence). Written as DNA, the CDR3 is TGTGCCACCAGCAGAGACAGACTAGCGGGGGCAGGAGATACGCAGTATTTT. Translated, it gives CATSRDRLAGAGDTQYF.

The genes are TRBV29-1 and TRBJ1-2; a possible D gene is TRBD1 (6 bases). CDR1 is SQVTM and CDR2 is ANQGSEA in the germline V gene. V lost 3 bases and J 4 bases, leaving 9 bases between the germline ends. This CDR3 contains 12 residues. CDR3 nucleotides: TGCAGCGTTGACGACAGGTTCTATGGCTACACCTTC. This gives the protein CSVDDRFYGYTF.

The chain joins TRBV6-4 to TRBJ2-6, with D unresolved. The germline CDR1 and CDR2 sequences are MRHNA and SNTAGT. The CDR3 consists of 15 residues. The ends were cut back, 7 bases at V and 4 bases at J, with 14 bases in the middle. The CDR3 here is CASKPSLSGANVLTF. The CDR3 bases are TGTGCCAGCAAGCCTTCTTTGTCGGGGGCCAACGTCCTGACTTTC.

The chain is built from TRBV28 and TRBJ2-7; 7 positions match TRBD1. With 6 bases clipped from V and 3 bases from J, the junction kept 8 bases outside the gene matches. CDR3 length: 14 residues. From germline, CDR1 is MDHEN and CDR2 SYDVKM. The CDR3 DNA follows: TGTGCCAGCAGAAGGCAGGGGGATAGCTACGAGCAGTACTTC. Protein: CASRRQGDSYEQYF.

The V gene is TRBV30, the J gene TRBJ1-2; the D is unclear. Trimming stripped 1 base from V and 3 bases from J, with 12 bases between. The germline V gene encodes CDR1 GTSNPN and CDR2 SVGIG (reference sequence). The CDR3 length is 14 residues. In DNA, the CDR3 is TGTGCCTGGAGTGCGGGGTTTGGAGACTATGGCTACACCTTC. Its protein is CAWSAGFGDYGYTF.

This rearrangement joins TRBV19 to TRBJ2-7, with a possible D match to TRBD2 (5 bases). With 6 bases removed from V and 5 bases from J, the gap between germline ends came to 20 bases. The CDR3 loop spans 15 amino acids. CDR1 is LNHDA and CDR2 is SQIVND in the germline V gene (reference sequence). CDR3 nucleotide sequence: TGTGCCAGTAGCCCCGGCCCCGCTCAGAGGGACGAGCAGTACTTC. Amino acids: CASSPGPAQRDEQYF.